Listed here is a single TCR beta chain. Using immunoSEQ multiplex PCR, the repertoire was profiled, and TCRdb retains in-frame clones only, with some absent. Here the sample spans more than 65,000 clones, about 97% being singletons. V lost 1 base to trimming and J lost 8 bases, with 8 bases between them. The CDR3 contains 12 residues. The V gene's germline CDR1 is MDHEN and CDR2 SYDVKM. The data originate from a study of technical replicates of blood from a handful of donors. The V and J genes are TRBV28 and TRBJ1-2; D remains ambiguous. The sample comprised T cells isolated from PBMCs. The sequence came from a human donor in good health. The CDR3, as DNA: TGTGCCAGCAGTTTATTTGGAGGCGGCTACACCTTC. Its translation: CASSLFGGGYTF.